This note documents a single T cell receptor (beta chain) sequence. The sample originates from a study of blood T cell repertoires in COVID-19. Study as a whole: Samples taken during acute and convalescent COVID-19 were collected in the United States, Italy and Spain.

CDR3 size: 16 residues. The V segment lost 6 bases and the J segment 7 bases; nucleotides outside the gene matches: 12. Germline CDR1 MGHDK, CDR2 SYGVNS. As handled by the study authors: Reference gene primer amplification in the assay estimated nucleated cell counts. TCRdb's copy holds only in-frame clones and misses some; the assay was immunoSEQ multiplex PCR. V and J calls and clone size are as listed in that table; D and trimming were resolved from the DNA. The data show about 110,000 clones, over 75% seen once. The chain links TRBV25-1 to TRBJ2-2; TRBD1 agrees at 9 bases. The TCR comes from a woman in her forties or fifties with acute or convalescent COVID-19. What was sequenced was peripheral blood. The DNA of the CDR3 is TGTGCCAGCAGCGGAGGGGGGACAGGGAAAATCGGGGAGCTGTTTTTT. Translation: CASSGGGTGKIGELFF. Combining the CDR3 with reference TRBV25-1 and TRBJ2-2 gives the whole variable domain EADIYQTPRYLVIGTGKKITLECSQTMGHDKMYWYQQDPGMELHLIHYSYGVNSTEKGDLSSESTVSRIRTEHFPLTLESARPSHTSQYLCASSGGGTGKIGELFFGEGSRLTVL.